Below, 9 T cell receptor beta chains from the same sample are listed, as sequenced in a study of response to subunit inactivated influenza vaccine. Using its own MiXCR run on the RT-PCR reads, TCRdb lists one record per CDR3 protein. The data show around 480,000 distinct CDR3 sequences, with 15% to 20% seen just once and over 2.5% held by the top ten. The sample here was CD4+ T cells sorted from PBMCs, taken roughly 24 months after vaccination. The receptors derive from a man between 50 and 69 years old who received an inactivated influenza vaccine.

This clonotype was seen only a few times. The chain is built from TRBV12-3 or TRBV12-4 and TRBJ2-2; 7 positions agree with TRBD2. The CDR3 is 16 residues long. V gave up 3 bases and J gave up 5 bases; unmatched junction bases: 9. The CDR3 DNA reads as TGTGCCAGCAGTTTTGACTCGAGGGGAGGGACCGGGGAGCTGTTTTTT. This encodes CASSFDSRGGTGELFF.

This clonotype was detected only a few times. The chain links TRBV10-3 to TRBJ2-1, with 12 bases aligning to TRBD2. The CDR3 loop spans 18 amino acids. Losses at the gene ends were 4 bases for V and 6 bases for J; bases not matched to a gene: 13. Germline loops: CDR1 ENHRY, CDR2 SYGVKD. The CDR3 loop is CAISGPLAGGGRGNEQFF. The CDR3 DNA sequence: TGTGCCATCAGTGGACCTCTAGCGGGAGGGGGACGAGGCAATGAGCAGTTCTTC.

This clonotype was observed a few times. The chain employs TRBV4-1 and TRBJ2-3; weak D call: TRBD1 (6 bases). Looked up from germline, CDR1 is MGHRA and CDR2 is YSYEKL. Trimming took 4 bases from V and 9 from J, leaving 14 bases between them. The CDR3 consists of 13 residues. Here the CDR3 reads CASSPQIQGTQYF. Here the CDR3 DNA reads TGCGCCAGCAGCCCGCAGATCCAGGGGACGCAGTATTTT.

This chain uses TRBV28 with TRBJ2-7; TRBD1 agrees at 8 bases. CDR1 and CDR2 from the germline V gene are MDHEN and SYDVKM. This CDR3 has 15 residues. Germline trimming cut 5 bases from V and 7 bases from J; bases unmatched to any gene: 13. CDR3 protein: CASSPGTGRWWEQYF. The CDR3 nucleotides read TGTGCCAGCAGTCCCGGGACAGGACGTTGGTGGGAGCAGTACTTC. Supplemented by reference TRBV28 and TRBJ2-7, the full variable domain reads DVKVTQSSRYLVKRTGEKVFLECVQDMDHENMFWYRQDPGLGLRLIYFSYDVKMKEKGDIPEGYSVSREKKERFSLILESASTNQTSMYLCASSPGTGRWWEQYFGPGTRLTVT.

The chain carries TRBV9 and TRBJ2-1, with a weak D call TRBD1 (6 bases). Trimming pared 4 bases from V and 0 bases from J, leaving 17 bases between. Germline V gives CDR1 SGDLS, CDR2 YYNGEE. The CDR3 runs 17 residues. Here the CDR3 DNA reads TGTGCCAGCAGCTCAGAATTGGGGGCAAGCTCCTACAATGAGCAGTTCTTC. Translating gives CASSSELGASSYNEQFF.

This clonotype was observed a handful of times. The CDR3 DNA reads as TGTGCCAGCAGCCGCATGGGCGAGTTTTGGGACAGGGTCACAGATACGCAGTATTTT. It codes for CASSRMGEFWDRVTDTQYF. V usage is TRBV7-6 and J usage is TRBJ2-3, with 9 bases that match TRBD1. Unmatched junction bases numbered 17, after V lost 5 bases and J lost 2 bases. This CDR3 comprises 19 residues. In germline, CDR1 is SGHVS, CDR2 FNYEAQ.

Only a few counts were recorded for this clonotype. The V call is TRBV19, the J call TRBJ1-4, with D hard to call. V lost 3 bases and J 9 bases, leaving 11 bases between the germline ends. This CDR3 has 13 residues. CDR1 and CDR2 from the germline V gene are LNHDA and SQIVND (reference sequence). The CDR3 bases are TGTGCCAGTAGTATCTCACCCGGGAAAAAACTGTTTTTT. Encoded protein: CASSISPGKKLFF.

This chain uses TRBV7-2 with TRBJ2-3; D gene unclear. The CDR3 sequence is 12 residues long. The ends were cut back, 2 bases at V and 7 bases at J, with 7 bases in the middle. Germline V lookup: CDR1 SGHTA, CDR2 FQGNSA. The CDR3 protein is CASSLLSNTQYF. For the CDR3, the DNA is TGTGCCAGCAGCTTACTCTCTAATACGCAGTATTTT. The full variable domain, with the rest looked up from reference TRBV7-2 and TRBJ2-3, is GAGVSQSPSNKVTEKGKDVELRCDPISGHTALYWYRQSLGQGLEFLIYFQGNSAPDKSGLPSDRFSAERTGGSVSTLTIQRTQQEDSAVYLCASSLLSNTQYFGPGTRLTVL.

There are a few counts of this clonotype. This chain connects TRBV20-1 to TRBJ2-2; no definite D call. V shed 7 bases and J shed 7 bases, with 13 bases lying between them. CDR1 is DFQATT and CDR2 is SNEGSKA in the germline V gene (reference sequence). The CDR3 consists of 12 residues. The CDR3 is CSVSRVDGELFF. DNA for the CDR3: TGCAGTGTCTCCCGGGTGGACGGGGAGCTGTTTTTT.